This record concerns one TCR beta chain sequence. As processed by the authors: Reference gene primer amplification gave estimated nucleated cell counts. TCRdb's copy holds only in-frame clones and misses some; the assay was immunoSEQ multiplex PCR. V, J and clone size are those of that table, while D and trimming were read from the DNA. The table has some 87,000 clones, 80% seen once. These data come from a study of blood T cell repertoires in COVID-19. Study background: The origin of the acute and convalescent COVID-19 samples was the United States, Italy and Spain. PBMCs, B-cell-depleted T cells, or T cells were the source of the cDNA or gDNA that made up the material.

The CDR3 runs 14 residues. CDR1 and CDR2 from the germline V gene are LNHDA and SQIVND (reference sequence). Trimming took off 3 bases at V and 4 bases at J, with 12 bases between the two ends. Sequenced sample: peripheral blood. The receptor's source is a man in his fifties who had recovered from COVID-19. This chain connects TRBV19 to TRBJ1-1; possibly TRBD1 for D (5 bases). The CDR3 spells CASSIGFQGTEAFF. CDR3 sequence (DNA): TGTGCCAGTAGTATTGGGTTCCAGGGCACTGAAGCTTTCTTT.